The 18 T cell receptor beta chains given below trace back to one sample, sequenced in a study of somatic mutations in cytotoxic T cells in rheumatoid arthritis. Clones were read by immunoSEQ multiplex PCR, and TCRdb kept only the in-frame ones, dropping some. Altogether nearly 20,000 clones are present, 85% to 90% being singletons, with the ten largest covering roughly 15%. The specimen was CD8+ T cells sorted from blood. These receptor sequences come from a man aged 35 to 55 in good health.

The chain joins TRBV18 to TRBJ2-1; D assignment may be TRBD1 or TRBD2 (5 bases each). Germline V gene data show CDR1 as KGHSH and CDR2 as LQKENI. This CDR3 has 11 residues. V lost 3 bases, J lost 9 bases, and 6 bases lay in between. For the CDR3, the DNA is TGTGCCAGCTCACCTGGGGGTGAGCAGTTCTTC. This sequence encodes CASSPGGEQFF.

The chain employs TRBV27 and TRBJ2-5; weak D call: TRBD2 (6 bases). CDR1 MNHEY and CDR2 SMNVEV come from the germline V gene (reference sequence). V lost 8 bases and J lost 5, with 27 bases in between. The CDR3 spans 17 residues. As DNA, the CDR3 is TGTGCCAGCGGTGTGTTGGTTAGGGGCCTAGGAGGGGAGACCCAGTACTTC. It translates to CASGVLVRGLGGETQYF.

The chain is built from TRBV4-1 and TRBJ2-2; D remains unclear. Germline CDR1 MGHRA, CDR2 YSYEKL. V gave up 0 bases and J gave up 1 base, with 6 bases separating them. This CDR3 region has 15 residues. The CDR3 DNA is TGCGCCAGCAGCCAAGATGACATGAACACCGGGGAGCTGTTTTTT. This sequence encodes CASSQDDMNTGELFF.

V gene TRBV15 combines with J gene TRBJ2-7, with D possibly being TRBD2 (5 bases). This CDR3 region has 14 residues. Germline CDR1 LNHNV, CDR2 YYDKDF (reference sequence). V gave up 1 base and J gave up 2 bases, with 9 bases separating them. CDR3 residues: CATSRVRGTYEQYF. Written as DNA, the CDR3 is TGTGCCACCAGCAGAGTTCGGGGAACCTACGAGCAGTACTTC.

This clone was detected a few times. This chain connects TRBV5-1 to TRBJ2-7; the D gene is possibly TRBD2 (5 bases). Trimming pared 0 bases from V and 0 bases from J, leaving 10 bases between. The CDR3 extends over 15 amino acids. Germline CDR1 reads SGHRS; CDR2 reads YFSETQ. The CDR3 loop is CASSLGLGSSYEQYF. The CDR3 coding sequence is TGCGCCAGCAGCTTGGGGCTGGGGAGCTCCTACGAGCAGTACTTC.

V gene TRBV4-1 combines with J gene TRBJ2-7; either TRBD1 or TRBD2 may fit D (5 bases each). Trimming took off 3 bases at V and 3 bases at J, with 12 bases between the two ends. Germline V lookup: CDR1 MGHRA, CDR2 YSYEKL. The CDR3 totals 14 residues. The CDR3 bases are TGCGCCAGCAGCCACTTCGGGACCGGCTACGAGCAGTACTTC. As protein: CASSHFGTGYEQYF.

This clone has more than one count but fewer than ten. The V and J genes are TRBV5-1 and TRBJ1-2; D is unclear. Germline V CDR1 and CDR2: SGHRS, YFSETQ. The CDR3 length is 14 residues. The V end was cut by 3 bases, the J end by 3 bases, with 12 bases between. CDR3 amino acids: CASSWASGDYGYTF. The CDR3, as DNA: TGCGCCAGCAGCTGGGCGTCGGGAGACTATGGCTACACCTTC.

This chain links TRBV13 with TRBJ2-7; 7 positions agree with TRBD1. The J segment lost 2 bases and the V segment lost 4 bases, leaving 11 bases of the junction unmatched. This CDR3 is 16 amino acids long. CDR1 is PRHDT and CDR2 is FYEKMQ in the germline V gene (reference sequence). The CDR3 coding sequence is TGTGCCAGCAGCTCTTATTCCGGGACAGCAACCTACGAGCAGTACTTC. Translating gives CASSSYSGTATYEQYF.

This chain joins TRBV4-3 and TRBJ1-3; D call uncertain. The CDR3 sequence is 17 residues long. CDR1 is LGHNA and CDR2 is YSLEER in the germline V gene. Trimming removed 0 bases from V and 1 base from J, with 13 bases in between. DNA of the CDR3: TGCGCCAGCAGCCAAGATACTGGCCCCGGGTCTGGAAACACCATATATTTT. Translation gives CASSQDTGPGSGNTIYF.

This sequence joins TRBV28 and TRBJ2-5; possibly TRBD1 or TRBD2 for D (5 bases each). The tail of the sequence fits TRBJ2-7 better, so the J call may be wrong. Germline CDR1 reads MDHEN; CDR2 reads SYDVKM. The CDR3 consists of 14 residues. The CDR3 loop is CASSRPGPQYEQYF. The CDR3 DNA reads TGTGCCAGCAGTCGCCCGGGGCCCCAGTACGAGCAGTACTTC.

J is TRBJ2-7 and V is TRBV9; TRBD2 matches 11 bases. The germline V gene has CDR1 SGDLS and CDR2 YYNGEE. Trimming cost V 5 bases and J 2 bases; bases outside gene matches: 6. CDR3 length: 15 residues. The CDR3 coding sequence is TGTGCCAGCAGTGTCACTAGCGGGAGTCCCTACGAGCAGTACTTC. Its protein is CASSVTSGSPYEQYF. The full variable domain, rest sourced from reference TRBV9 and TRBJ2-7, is DSGVTQTPKHLITATGQRVTLRCSPRSGDLSVYWYQQSLDQGLQFLIQYYNGEERAKGNILERFSAQQFPDLHSELNLSSLELGDSALYFCASSVTSGSPYEQYFGPGTRLTVT.

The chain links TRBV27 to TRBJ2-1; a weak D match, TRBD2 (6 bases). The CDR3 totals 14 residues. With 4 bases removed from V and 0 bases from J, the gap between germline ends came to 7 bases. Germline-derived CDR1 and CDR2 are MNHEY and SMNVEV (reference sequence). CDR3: CASSWGLSYNEQFF. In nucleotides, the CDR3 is TGTGCCAGCAGTTGGGGACTCTCCTACAATGAGCAGTTCTTC.

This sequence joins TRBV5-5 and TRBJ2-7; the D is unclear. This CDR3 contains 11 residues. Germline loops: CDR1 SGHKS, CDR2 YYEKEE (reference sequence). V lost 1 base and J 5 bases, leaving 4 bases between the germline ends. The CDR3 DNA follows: TGTGCCAGCAGCTTGAGTGACGAGCAGTACTTC. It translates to CASSLSDEQYF.

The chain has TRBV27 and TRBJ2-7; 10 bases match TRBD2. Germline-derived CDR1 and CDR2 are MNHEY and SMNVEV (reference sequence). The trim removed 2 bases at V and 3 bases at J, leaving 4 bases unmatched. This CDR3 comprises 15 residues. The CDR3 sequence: CASSLTIAGGYEQYF. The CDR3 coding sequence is TGTGCCAGCAGTTTAACAATAGCGGGAGGCTACGAGCAGTACTTC.

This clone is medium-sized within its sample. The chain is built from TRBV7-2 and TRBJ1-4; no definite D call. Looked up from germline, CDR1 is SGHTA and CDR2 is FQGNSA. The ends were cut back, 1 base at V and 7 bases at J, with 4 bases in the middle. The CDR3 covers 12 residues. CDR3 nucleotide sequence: TGTGCCAGCAGCTTAGATCCTGAAAAACTGTTTTTT. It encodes CASSLDPEKLFF.

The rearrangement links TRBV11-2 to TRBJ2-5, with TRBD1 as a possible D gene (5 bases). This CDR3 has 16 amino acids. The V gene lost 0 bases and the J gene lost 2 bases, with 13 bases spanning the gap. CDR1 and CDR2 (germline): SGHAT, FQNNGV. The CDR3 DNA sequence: TGTGCCAGCAGCTTAGATATGACAGAGACTCAAGAGACCCAGTACTTC. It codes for CASSLDMTETQETQYF.

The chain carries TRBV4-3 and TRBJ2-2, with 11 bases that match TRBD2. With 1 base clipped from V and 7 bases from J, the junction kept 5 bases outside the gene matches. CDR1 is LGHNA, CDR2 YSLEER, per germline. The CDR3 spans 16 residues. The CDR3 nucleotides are TGCGCCAGCAGCCAAGGAACTAGCGGGAGAGTCGGGGAGCTGTTTTTT. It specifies CASSQGTSGRVGELFF.

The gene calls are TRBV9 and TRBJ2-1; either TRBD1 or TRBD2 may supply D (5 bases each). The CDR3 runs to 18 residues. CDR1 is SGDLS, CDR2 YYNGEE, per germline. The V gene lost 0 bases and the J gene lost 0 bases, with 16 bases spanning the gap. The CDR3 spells CASSVAGSGGFSYNEQFF. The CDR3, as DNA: TGTGCCAGCAGCGTAGCGGGTAGTGGGGGTTTCTCCTACAATGAGCAGTTCTTC.